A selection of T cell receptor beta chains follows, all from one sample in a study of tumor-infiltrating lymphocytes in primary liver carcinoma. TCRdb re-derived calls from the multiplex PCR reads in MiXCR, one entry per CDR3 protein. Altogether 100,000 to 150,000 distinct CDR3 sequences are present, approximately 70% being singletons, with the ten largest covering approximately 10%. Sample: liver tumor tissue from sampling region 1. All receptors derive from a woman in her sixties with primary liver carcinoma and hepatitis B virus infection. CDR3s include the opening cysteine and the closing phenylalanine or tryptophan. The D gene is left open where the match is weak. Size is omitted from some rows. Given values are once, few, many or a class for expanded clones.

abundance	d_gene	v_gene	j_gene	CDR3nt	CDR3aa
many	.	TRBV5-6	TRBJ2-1	TGTGCCAGCAGCTTAGGACAGTTCTACAATGAGCAGTTCTTC	CASSLGQFYNEQFF
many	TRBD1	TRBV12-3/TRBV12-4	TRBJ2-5	TGTGCCAGCAGTCCCCGGACAGGCAGGGGGACCCAGTACTTC	CASSPRTGRGTQYF
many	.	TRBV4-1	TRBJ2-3	TGCGCCAGCAGCCAAGACATGGATACGCAGTATTTT	CASSQDMDTQYF
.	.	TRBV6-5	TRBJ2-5	TGTGCCCGCAGTCCCATGAGGCACAATGGAGAGACCCAGTACTTC	CARSPMRHNGETQYF
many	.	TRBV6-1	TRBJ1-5	TGTGCCAGCAGTGCCAGGGCGCATCAGCCCCAGCATTTT	CASSARAHQPQHF
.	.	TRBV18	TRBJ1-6	TGTGCCAGCTCACCACAGGCCGCTTCTTATAATTCACCCCTCCACTTT	CASSPQAASYNSPLHF
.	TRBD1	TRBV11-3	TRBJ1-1	TGTGCCAGCAACTCCCGACTATCGACAGGGGTGAGGGCTGAAGCTTTCTTT	CASNSRLSTGVRAEAFF
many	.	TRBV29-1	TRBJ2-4	TGCAGCGTGTATGAATTAGCCAAAAACATTCAGTACTTC	CSVYELAKNIQYF
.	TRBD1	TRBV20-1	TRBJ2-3	TGCAGTGCTAGGAGGACAGGGAGGAATCAGCCCCAGTATTTT	CSARRTGRNQPQYF
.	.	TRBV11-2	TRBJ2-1	TGTGCCAGCAGCCGCGGAGGGATAAAGAGGAATGAGCAGCTCTTC	CASSRGGIKRNEQLF
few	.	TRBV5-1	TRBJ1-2	TGCGCCAGCAGCTGGGGACCCGGGAGAACGACTAACTATGGCTACACCTTC	CASSWGPGRTTNYGYTF
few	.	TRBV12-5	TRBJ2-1	TGTGCTAGTGGTTTCGAGGTAGCTTGCAATGAGCAGTTCTTT	CASGFEVACNEQFF
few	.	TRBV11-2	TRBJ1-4	TGTGCCAGCAGCGCAGTATTCCCGCCCGAAAAACTGTTTTTT	CASSAVFPPEKLFF
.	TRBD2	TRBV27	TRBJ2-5	TGTGCCAGCTCCCCTGTTTCCCTAGCGGGATTGGCCCAAGAGACCCAGTACTTC	CASSPVSLAGLAQETQYF
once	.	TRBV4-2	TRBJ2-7	TGTGCCAGCAGCAAAGATTTTGGCACCTCCTACGAGCAGTACTTC	CASSKDFGTSYEQYF
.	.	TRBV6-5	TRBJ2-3	TGTGCCAGCAGTCCAGGAGAGGATAGGGAGGCAGATACGCAGTATTTT	CASSPGEDREADTQYF
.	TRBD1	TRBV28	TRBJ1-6	TGTGCCAGCATCAGGACAGGGGGTTCACCCCTCCACTTT	CASIRTGGSPLHF
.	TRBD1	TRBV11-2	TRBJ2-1	TGTGCTAGCAAGACAGGGAGCTACAATGAGCAGTTCTTC	CASKTGSYNEQFF
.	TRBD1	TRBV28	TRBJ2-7	TGTGCCAGCAGTAAACTACAGGGGGCGAGGGCCTACGAGCAGTACTTC	CASSKLQGARAYEQYF
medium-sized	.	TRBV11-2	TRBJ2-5	TGTGCCAGCAGCTTGGGAATGGGTTATCCAGGAGAGACCCAGTACTTC	CASSLGMGYPGETQYF
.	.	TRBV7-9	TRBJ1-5	TGTGCCAGCAGCGGGCAGAACAATCAGCCCCAGCATTTT	CASSGQNNQPQHF
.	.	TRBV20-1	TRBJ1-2	TGCAGTGCTGAGGACCGGGGCTACACCTTC	CSAEDRGYTF
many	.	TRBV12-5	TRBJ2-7	TGTGCTAGTCGCACCGGGACGGGCTACGAGCAGTACTTC	CASRTGTGYEQYF
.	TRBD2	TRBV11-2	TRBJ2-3	TGTGCCAGCAGCTCCCGGACTAGCGTGTATACGCAGTATTTT	CASSSRTSVYTQYF
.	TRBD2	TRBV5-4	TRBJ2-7	TGTGCCAGCGGCTCGGGACTAGCGGGATCCATCACCGACGAGCAGTACTTC	CASGSGLAGSITDEQYF
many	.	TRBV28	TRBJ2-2	TGTGCCAGCAGCTCACGACAGGTACAGGGCACCGGGGAGCTGTTTTTT	CASSSRQVQGTGELFF
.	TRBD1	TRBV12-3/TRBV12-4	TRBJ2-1	TGTGCCAGCAAGTCTCACGGACAGGGTCTAGGTGAGCAGTTCTTC	CASKSHGQGLGEQFF
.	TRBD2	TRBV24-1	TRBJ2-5	TGTGCCACCAGTGATTCCCGGACTAGCGGGATGTTAGGGACCCAGTACTTC	CATSDSRTSGMLGTQYF
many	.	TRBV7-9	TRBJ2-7	TGTGCCAGCAGCCCCGCAACAGGGAATCCAAACGAGCAGTACTTC	CASSPATGNPNEQYF
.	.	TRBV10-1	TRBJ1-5	TGCGACAGCACGATGGGAGGCCCTGATAGCAATCAGCCCCAGCATTTT	CDSTMGGPDSNQPQHF
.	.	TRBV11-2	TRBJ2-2	TGCGCCAGCAGCTTATTTGGCGGGAAGACCGGGGAGCTGTTTTTT	CASSLFGGKTGELFF
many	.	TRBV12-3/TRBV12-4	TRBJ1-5	TGTGCCAGCAGTTTGGGCAACAGCCCCAATCAGCCCCAGCATTTT	CASSLGNSPNQPQHF
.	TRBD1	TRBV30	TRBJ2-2	TGTGCCTGGAGTGGAACAGGGGTGGCCTGGGAGCTGTCTTTT	CAWSGTGVAWELSF
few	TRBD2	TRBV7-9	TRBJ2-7	TGTGCCAGCAGCGGCCCGACTAGCGGGAGGGTCGACGAGCAGTACTTC	CASSGPTSGRVDEQYF
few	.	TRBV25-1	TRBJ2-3	TGTGCCAGCAGTGCGGGACCGACCTCTAGCACAGATACGCAGTATTTT	CASSAGPTSSTDTQYF
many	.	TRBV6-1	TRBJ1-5	TGTGCCAGCAGTGTGTTCGGCTATCAGCCCCAGCATTTT	CASSVFGYQPQHF
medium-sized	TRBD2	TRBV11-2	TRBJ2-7	TGTGCCAGCAGCCATTTAAGCGGGAAAGGGGCCTACGAGCAGTACTTC	CASSHLSGKGAYEQYF
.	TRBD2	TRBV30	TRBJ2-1	TGTGACTGGACTAGCGGGATTGGTGAGCAGTTCTTC	CDWTSGIGEQFF
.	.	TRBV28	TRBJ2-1	TGTGCCAGAAATCAGGTTGAAAATGAGCAATTCTTC	CARNQVENEQFF
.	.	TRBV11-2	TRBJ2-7	TGTGCCAGCAACTTACAGACGGGGATCGACGAGCAGTACTTC	CASNLQTGIDEQYF
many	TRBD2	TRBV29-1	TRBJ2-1	TGCAGCATCGTTGACCCGGCGGGAGCGAACTACAATGAGCAGTTCTTC	CSIVDPAGANYNEQFF
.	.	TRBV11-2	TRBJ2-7	TGTACCAGCTGCTTAGTTGGGGTTGACTACGAGCAGTACTTC	CTSCLVGVDYEQYF
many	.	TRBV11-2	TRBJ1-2	TGTGCCAGCAGCTTAGAAGCGACATCGGGCTACACCTTC	CASSLEATSGYTF
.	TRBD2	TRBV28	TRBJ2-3	TGTGCCAGCAGTTTCGCGGGAGAGGGCACAGATACGCAGTATTTT	CASSFAGEGTDTQYF
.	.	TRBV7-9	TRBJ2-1	TGTGCCAGCAGCCGCTACAGTTACAATGAGCAGTTCTTC	CASSRYSYNEQFF
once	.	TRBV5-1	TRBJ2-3	TGCACCCGCAGCTTGGCGGATACGCATTATTTT	CTRSLADTHYF
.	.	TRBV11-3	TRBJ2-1	TGTGCCAGCAGCTTAGATGCCCTGGGGTCCTACAATGAGCAGTTCTTC	CASSLDALGSYNEQFF
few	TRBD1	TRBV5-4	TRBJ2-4	TGTGCCAGCAGCTTCTTTTCTTCTGTACAGGGGAACATTCAATACTTC	CASSFFSSVQGNIQYF
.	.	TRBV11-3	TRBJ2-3	TGTGCCAGCAACGTCCGGGGCAGAGATACGCAGTATTTT	CASNVRGRDTQYF
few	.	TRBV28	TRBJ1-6	TGTGCCAGCAGTTTAATCGAGCATAATTCACCCCTCCACTTT	CASSLIEHNSPLHF
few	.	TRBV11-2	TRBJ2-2	TGTGTCAGCAGCCTTACTAGGGCGAACACCGGGGAGCTGTTTTTT	CVSSLTRANTGELFF
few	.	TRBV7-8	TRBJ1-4	TGTGCCAGCAGCCGGACCCTAAGTGGGACTAATGAAAAACTGTTTTTT	CASSRTLSGTNEKLFF
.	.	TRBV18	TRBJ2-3	TGTGCCAGCTCACCTCCCGGACGCACACATACACAGTATTTT	CASSPPGRTHTQYF
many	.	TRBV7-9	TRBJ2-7	TGTGCCAGCGTCCTCGGGGGAGGCGGCTCCTACGAGCAGTACTTC	CASVLGGGGSYEQYF
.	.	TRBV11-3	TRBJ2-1	TGTGCCAGCAGCCCTCGGGGTAACGGGAGCAATGAGGAGTTCTTC	CASSPRGNGSNEEFF